The 6 T cell receptor beta chains below were found in one sample sequenced in a study of CXCR3-negative and CXCR3-positive naive CD8 T cells. No antigen has been assigned to these receptors. UMI-tagged TRB cDNA libraries were built via 5' RACE. TCRdb reprocessed the 5' RACE reads and keeps a single row for each CDR3 protein, giving no DNA. The sample shows over 100,000 distinct CDR3 sequences, and 0.4% to 0.45% sits with its ten largest clones. Study-level results: Naive CXCR3-positive cells had TRB CDR3s more hydrophobic than those of CXCR3-negative naive cells.

Sequencing was performed on naive CXCR3+ CD8+ T cells from blood. The sample's subset: CD45RO-CCR7+CD27+CD95- naive CD8+ T cells expressing CXCR3 (TNR3+). The receptor source for this set is a human donor in good health. Some clones in this sample may be carry-over from other donors' samples.

This rearrangement joins TRBV5-6 to TRBJ2-1. CDR3 length equals 14 residues. Germline CDR1 reads SGHDT; CDR2 reads YYEEEE. CDR3 sequence: CASSFSDTYNEQFF. Combining the CDR3 with reference TRBV5-6 and TRBJ2-1 gives the whole variable domain DAGVTQSPTHLIKTRGQQVTLRCSPKSGHDTVSWYQQALGQGPQFIFQYYEEEERQRGNFPDRFSGHQFPNYSSELNVNALLLGDSALYLCASSFSDTYNEQFFGPGTRLTVL.

The rearrangement joins TRBV7-3 to TRBJ1-1; absent DNA, TCRdb's TRBD1 call cannot be checked. The CDR3 spans 13 residues. CDR1 is SGHTA, CDR2 FQGTGA, per germline. Here the CDR3 reads CASSQWGGAEAFF.

This chain joins TRBV29-1 and TRBJ2-1; the TCRdb call, TRBD2, lacks DNA for checking. The germline V gene has CDR1 SQVTM and CDR2 ANQGSEA. The CDR3 extends over 16 amino acids. This chain's CDR3 is CSVPPHTAPEGNEQFF.

The rearrangement links TRBV13 to TRBJ2-7. Looked up from germline, CDR1 is PRHDT and CDR2 is FYEKMQ (reference sequence). The CDR3 totals 14 residues. The CDR3: CASSLGLRVEEQYF.

The CDR3 sequence: CASSYNEPGGSYNEQFF. The rearrangement uses TRBV6-2 or TRBV6-3 and TRBJ2-1; without DNA, the TCRdb call of TRBD1 cannot be checked. This CDR3 is 17 amino acids long. CDR1 and CDR2 (germline): MNHEY, SVGEGT.

V is TRBV27 and J is TRBJ2-6. CDR1 MNHEY and CDR2 SMNVEV come from the germline V gene (reference sequence). The length of the CDR3 is 14 residues. The CDR3 loop is CASSSVPGANVLTF.